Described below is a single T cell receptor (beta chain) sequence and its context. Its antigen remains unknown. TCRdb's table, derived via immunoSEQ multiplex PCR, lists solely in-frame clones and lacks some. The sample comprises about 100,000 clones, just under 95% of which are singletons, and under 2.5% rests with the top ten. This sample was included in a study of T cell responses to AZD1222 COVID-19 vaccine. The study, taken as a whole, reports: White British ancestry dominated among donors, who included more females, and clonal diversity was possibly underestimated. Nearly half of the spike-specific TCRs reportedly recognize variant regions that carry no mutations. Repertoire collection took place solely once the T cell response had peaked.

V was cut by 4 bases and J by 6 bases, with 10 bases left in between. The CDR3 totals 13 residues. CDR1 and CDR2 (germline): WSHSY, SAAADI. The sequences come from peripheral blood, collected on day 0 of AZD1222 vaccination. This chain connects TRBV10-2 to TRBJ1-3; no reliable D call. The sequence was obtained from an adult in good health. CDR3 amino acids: CASSVGRENTIYF. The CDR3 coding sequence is TGCGCCAGCAGTGTGGGCAGAGAAAACACCATATATTTT.